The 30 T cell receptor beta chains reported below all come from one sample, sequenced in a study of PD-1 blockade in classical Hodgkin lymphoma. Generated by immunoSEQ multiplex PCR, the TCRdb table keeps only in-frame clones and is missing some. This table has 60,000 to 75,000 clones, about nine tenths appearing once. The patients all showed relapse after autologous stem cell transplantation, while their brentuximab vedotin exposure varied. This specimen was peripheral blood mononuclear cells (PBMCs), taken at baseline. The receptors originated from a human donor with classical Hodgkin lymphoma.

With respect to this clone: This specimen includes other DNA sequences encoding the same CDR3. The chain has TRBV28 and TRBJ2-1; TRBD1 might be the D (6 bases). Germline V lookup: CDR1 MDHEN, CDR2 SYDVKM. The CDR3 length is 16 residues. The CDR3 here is CATSSVNRVIRDEQFF. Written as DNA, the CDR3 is TGTGCTACCAGTTCGGTAAACAGGGTCATAAGGGATGAGCAGTTCTTC.

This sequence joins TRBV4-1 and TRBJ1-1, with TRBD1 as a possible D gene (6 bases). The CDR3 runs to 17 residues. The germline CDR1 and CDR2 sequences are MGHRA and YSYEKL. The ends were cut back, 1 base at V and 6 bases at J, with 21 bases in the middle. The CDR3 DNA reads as TGCGCCAGCAGCCAAGTCCTTCTTACACAGGGATCCCCTGAAGCTTTCTTT. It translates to CASSQVLLTQGSPEAFF.

CDR3: CASSPGQLGKNIQYF. Written as DNA, the CDR3 is TGTGCCAGCTCACCCGGACAGTTGGGCAAAAACATTCAGTACTTC. The genes are TRBV18 and TRBJ2-4, with D possibly TRBD1 on 6 matching bases. This CDR3 comprises 15 residues. Trimming shortened V by 3 bases and J by 3 bases, and 12 bases separated the two germline ends. Germline CDR1 KGHSH, CDR2 LQKENI.

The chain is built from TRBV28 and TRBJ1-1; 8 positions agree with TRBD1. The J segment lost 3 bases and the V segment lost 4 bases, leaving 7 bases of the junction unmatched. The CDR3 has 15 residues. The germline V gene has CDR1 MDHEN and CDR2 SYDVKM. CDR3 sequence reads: CASSSPDREHTEAFF. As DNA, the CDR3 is TGTGCCAGCAGTTCCCCGGACAGGGAGCACACTGAAGCTTTCTTT.

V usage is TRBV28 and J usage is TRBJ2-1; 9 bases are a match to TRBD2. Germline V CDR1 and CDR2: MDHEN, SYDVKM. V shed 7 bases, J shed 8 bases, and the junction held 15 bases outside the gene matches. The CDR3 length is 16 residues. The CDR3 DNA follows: TGTGCCAGCAAAAGTGGGGGGGCTAGCGGGACCGATGAGCAGTTCTTC. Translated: CASKSGGASGTDEQFF.

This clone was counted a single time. The CDR3 DNA sequence: TGTGCCAGCAGTGAAGGGGTGGGGGGGCTCACAGATACGCAGTATTTT. Amino acid sequence: CASSEGVGGLTDTQYF. V usage is TRBV6-1 and J usage is TRBJ2-3, with D perhaps matching TRBD2 (7 bases). This CDR3 region has 16 residues. Trimming left V 1 base short and J 2 bases short, with 13 bases between. Germline assignment: CDR1 MNHNS and CDR2 SASEGT.

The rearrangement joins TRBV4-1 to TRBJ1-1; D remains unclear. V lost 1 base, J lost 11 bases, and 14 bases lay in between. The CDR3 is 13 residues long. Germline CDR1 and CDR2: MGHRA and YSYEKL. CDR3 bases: TGCGCCAGCAGCCAAGGTGGAGGATTTGACGCTTTCTTT. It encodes CASSQGGGFDAFF.

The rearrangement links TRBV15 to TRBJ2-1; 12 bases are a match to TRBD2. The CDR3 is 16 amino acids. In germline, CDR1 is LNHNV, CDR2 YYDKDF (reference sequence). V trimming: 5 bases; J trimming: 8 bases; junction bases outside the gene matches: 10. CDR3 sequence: CATSGRLAGASDEQFF. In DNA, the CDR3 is TGTGCCACCAGCGGTAGACTAGCGGGAGCGTCAGATGAGCAGTTCTTC.

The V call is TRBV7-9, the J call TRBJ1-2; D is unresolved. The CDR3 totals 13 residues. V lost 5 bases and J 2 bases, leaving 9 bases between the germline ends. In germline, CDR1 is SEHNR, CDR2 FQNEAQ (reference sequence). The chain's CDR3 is CASSRGNNYGYTF. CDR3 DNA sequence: TGTGCCAGCAGCAGAGGGAACAACTATGGCTACACCTTC.

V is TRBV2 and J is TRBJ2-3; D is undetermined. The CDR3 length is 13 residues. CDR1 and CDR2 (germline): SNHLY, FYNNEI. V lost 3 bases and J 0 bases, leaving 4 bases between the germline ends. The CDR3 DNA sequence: TGTGCCAGCAGTGACCAGAGCACAGATACGCAGTATTTT. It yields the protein CASSDQSTDTQYF.

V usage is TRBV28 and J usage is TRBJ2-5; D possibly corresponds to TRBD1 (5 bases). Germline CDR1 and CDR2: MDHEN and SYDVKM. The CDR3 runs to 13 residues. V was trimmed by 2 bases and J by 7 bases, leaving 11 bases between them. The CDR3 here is CASSLLGPGTQYF. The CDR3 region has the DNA TGTGCCAGCAGTTTACTGGGGCCAGGGACCCAGTACTTC.

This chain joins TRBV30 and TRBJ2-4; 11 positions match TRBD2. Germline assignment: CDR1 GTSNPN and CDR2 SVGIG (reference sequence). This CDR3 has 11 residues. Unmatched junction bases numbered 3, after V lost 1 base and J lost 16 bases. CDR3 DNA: TGTGCCTGGAGTGGACTAGCGGGAAACTACTTC. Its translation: CAWSGLAGNYF.

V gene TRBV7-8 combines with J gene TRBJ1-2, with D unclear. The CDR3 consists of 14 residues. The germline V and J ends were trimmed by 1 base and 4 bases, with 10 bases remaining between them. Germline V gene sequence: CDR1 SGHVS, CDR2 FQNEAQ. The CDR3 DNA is TGTGCCAGCAGCTTAGAAGCTCAGAGCTATGGCTACACCTTC. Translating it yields CASSLEAQSYGYTF. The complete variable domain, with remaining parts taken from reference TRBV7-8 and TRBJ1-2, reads GAGVSQSPRYKVAKRGQDVALRCDPISGHVSLFWYQQALGQGPEFLTYFQNEAQLDKSGLPSDRFFAERPEGSVSTLKIQRTQQEDSAVYLCASSLEAQSYGYTFGSGTRLTVV.

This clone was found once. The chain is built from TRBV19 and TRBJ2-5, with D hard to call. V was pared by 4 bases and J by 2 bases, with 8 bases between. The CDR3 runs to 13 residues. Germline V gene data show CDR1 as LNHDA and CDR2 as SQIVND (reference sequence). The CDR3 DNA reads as TGTGCCAGTAGTAAGGGCCGACAAGAGACCCAGTACTTC. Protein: CASSKGRQETQYF. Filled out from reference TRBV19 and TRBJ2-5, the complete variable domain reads DGGITQSPKYLFRKEGQNVTLSCEQNLNHDAMYWYRQDPGQGLRLIYYSQIVNDFQKGDIAEGYSVSREKKESFPLTVTSAQKNPTAFYLCASSKGRQETQYFGPGTRLLVL.

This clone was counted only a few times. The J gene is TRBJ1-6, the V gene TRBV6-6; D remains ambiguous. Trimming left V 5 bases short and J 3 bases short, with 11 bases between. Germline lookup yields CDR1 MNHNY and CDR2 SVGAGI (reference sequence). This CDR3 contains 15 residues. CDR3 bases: TGTGCCAGCAGTGACCGGGTCGGCTATAATTCACCCCTCCACTTT. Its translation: CASSDRVGYNSPLHF.

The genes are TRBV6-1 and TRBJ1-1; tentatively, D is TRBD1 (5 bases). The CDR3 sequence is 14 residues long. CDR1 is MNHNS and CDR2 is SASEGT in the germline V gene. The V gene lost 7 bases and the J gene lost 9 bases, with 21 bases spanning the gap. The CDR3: CASTLRDLLAKAFF. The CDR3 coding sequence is TGTGCCAGCACCTTAAGGGACCTCCTCGCTAAAGCTTTCTTT.

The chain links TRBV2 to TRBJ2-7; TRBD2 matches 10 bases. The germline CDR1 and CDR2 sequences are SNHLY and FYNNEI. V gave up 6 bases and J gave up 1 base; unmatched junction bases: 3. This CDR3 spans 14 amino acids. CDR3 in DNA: TGTGCCAGCAGGAAAGCGGGGGGGTCCTACGAGCAGTACTTC. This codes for CASRKAGGSYEQYF. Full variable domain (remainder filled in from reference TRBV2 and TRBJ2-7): EPEVTQTPSHQVTQMGQEVILRCVPISNHLYFYWYRQILGQKVEFLVSFYNNEISEKSEIFDDQFSVERPDGSNFTLKIRSTKLEDSAMYFCASRKAGGSYEQYFGPGTRLTVT.

DNA of the CDR3: TGTGCCAGCAGTGAAGCGTCGGGGTCCCAGTACTTC. Translation: CASSEASGSQYF. This chain joins TRBV2 and TRBJ2-4; tentative D call: TRBD2 (5 bases). The CDR3 is made up of 12 amino acids. Per the germline V gene, CDR1 is SNHLY and CDR2 is FYNNEI. With 0 bases removed from V and 13 bases from J, the gap between germline ends came to 10 bases.

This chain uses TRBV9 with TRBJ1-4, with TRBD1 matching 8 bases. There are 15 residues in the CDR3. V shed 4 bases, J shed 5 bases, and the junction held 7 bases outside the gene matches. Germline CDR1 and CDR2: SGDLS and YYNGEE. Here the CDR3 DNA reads TGTGCCAGCAGCCCCCGACAGGGGCAGAATGAAAAACTGTTTTTT. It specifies CASSPRQGQNEKLFF.

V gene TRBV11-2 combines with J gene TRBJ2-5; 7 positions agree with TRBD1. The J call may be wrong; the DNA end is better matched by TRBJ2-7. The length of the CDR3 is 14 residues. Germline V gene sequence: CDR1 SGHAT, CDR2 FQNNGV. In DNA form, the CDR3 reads TGTGCCAGCAGCCAACCGACAGGGCACTACGAGCAGTACTTC. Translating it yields CASSQPTGHYEQYF.

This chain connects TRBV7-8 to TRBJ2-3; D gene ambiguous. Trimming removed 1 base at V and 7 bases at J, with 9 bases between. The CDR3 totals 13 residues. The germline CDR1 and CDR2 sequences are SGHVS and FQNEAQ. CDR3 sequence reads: CASSLGGPNTQYF. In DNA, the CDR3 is TGTGCCAGCAGCTTAGGGGGTCCGAATACGCAGTATTTT.

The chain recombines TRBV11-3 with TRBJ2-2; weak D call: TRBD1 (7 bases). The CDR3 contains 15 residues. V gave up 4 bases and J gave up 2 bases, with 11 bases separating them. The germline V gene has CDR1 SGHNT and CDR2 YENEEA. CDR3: CASSSRGANTGELFF. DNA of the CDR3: TGTGCCAGCAGCTCCAGGGGGGCCAACACCGGGGAGCTGTTTTTT.

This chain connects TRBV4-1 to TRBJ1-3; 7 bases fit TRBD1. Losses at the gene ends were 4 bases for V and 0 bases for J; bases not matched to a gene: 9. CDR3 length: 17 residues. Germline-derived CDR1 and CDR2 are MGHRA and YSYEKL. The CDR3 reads CASSPGQAESSGNTIYF. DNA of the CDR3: TGCGCCAGCAGCCCAGGACAGGCGGAAAGCTCTGGAAACACCATATATTTT.

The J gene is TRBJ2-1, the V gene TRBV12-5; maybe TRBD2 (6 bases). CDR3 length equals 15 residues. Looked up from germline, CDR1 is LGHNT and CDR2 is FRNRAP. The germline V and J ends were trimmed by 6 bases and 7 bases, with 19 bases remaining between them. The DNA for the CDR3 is TGTGCTAGTGGGGACCGACTAGTCGGGCTAAATGAGCAGTTCTTC. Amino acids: CASGDRLVGLNEQFF.

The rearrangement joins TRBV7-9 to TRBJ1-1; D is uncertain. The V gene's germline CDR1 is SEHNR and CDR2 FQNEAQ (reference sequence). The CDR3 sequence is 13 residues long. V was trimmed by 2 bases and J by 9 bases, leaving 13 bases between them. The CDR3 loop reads CASSLPEVGQAFF. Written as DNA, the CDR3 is TGTGCCAGCAGCTTACCCGAGGTAGGCCAAGCTTTCTTT. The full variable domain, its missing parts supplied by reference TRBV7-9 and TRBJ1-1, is DTGVSQNPRHKITKRGQNVTFRCDPISEHNRLYWYRQTLGQGPEFLTYFQNEAQLEKSRLLSDRFSAERPKGSFSTLEIQRTEQGDSAMYLCASSLPEVGQAFFGQGTRLTVV.

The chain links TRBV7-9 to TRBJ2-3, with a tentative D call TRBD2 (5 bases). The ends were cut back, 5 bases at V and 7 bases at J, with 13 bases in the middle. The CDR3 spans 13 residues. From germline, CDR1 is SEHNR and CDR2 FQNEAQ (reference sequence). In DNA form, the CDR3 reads TGTGCCAGCAGCGCCGACGAGCGGAATACGCAGTATTTT. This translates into CASSADERNTQYF.

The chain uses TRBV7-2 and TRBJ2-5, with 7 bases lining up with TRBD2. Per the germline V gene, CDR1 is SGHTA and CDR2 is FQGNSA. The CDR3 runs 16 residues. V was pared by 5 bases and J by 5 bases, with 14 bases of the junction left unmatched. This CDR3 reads CASSDPWASGDETQYF. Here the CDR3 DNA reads TGTGCCAGCAGCGACCCCTGGGCTAGCGGCGATGAGACCCAGTACTTC.

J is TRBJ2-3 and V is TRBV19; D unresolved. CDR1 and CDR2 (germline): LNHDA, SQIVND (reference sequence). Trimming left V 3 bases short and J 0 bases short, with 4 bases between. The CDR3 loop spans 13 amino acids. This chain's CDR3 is CASSIASTDTQYF. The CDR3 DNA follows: TGTGCCAGTAGTATCGCCAGCACAGATACGCAGTATTTT.

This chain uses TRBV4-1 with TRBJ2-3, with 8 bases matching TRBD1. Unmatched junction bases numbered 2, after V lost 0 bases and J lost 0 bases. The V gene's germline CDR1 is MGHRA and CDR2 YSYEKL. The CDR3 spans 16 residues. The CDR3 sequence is CASSQDGTGSTDTQYF. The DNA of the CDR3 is TGCGCCAGCAGCCAAGATGGGACAGGAAGCACAGATACGCAGTATTTT.

CDR3 region: CASSLLGGDTQYF. CDR3 nucleotide sequence: TGTGCCAGCAGTTTACTAGGCGGGGATACGCAGTATTTT. The chain recombines TRBV27 with TRBJ2-3; tentatively, D is TRBD2 (5 bases). Germline-derived CDR1 and CDR2 are MNHEY and SMNVEV (reference sequence). The CDR3 runs to 13 residues. V lost 2 bases, J lost 6 bases, and 9 bases lay in between.